Here is one T cell receptor beta chain with its context. It has no known antigen specificity. Per-base quality was not reported, and no clone a single base away is much larger than it. The data derive from a study of blood T cell repertoires in COVID-19 (dated by TCRdb to about 2020). With regard to the full study: The collaborator samples originated in the United States, Italy and Spain and spanned the acute and convalescent phases of COVID-19. The prospective study material was composed of cDNA or gDNA derived from T cells, B-cell-depleted T cells, or PBMCs. The dataset comprised deeply sampled blood TCRbeta repertoires from subjects exposed to, actively infected with, or recovered from COVID-19. The repertoires were made available in a free public database intended to serve as a resource for research on the immune response to SARS-CoV-2. The samples were drawn from two sources: the first 160 participants of the ongoing ImmuneRACE study, and 950 to 1,500 subjects contributed by 6 global collaborators. The sample metadata nearly always contained a de-identified subject ID, COVID-19 status, age in years and sex. HLA class I and class II types, where available, came from metadata supplied by the sample provider rather than from assay-based typing. Study-wide conclusions, independent of this receptor: Clinical and demographic metadata were provided uncurated, with the amount varying by source and participant.

TCRbeta CDR3 regions were amplified from genomic DNA using the immunoSEQ Assay, a bias-controlled multiplex PCR. In the source study's methods: Nucleated cell counts per sample were estimated from amplification of reference gene primers within the assay. To quantify the absolute abundance of each unique TCRbeta CDR3 rearrangement, sequence reads were collapsed and filtered. Productive Simpson clonality was computed per sample as the square root of Simpson's diversity index over productive rearrangements. TCRdb holds this immuneACCESS table with in-frame rearrangements only. Some clones are missing; in checked studies, unresolved V genes explain under half, and the rest has no known cause. Clone size and the V and J calls come from that table; the DNA yielded D and trimming. This sample comprises roughly 250,000 clones, roughly 87% of them detected only once. Just over 2.5% of the sample is in the top ten clones.

Enrolling through a virtual design, the prospective study's participants ranged in age from roughly 18 to 89 years and lived across roughly 23 United States geographic areas. In the prospective study, cohorts were assigned on the basis of participant-reported clinical history obtained from a screening survey and a study questionnaire. In the prospective study, whole blood, serum and a nasopharyngeal or oropharyngeal swab were collected from each participant by mobile phlebotomists. Participants in the prospective study had the option to provide additional blood draws and questionnaires over an approximately 2-month period. Prospective study blood samples were shipped either frozen or at room temperature before DNA extraction. From the cysteine up to the phenylalanine, the CDR3 has a length of 13 residues. The retained sequence is limited to the CDR3, 39 bases, with the frame set at the first base. Looking up the germline V gene (reference sequence) yields CDR1 LNHDA and CDR2 SQIVND. Trimming accounts for 5 bases at V and 7 bases at J, while the number of junction bases matched to no gene is 7.

The specimen sequenced was PBMCs or T cells enriched from blood (not recorded which). This sequence was found in a woman aged 25 to 45 with acute COVID-19. The rearrangement joined TRBV19 to TRBJ2-7, with TRBD2 identical over 8 junction bases. Here the CDR3 is given as CASSPSGGIEQYF. The nucleotide sequence reads as follows: TGTGCCAGTAGTCCCAGCGGGGGCATTGAGCAGTACTTC. Supplemented by the reference TRBV19 and TRBJ2-7 proteins around the CDR3, the complete variable domain is DGGITQSPKYLFRKEGQNVTLSCEQNLNHDAMYWYRQDPGQGLRLIYYSQIVNDFQKGDIAEGYSVSREKKESFPLTVTSAQKNPTAFYLCASSPSGGIEQYFGPGTRLTVT.